A single sample gave rise to the 22 T cell receptor beta chains below, sequenced in a study of early T cells in non-severe SARS-CoV-2 infection. TCRdb ran MiXCR on the 5' RACE reads and lists one entry per CDR3 protein. This sample has 85,000 to 120,000 distinct CDR3 sequences, with roughly 13% found just once. Material for sequencing was whole blood. The receptors originated from an adult who was a healthcare worker with PCR-confirmed SARS-CoV-2 infection or an uninfected control (not recorded which).

This chain joins TRBV6-1 and TRBJ2-7; D is possibly TRBD2 (5 bases). This CDR3 contains 12 residues. Trimming shortened V by 8 bases and J by 3 bases, and 11 bases separated the two germline ends. The germline gives CDR1 MNHNS, CDR2 SASEGT. This CDR3 is CASLSADYEQYF. CDR3 sequence (DNA): TGTGCCAGCCTTAGCGCGGACTACGAGCAGTACTTC.

J is TRBJ1-2 and V is TRBV12-3 or TRBV12-4; D is unclear. The CDR3 totals 14 residues. V gave up 7 bases and J gave up 2 bases, with 14 bases separating them. In DNA form, the CDR3 reads TGTGCCAGCACCACGACACAGAGAAACTATGGCTACACCTTC. Translation: CASTTTQRNYGYTF.

This clonotype was found many times. One end of the junction does not line up with germline, which may come from a read error. This chain joins TRBV6-2 or TRBV6-3 and TRBJ2-1; D remains unclear. The CDR3 consists of 13 residues. Germline CDR1 is MNHEY and CDR2 is SVGEGT. CDR3 DNA: TGTGCCAACAGTTTCAAGGACTACAATGAGCAGTTCTTC. This sequence encodes CANSFKDYNEQFF.

V usage is TRBV20-1 and J usage is TRBJ2-3; 12 bases agree with TRBD2. CDR3 length equals 15 residues. The V and J ends lost 5 bases and 9 bases, in that order; junction bases with no gene match: 12. The germline V gene encodes CDR1 DFQATT and CDR2 SNEGSKA (reference sequence). The chain's CDR3 is CSAGRTSGEYLTQYF. CDR3 DNA: TGCAGTGCTGGTCGGACTAGCGGGGAGTATTTGACGCAGTATTTT.

This clonotype was seen a handful of times. The chain combines TRBV6-5 with TRBJ2-5; 8 nucleotides agree with TRBD1. The junction had 6 bases not matched to a gene; V was cut back by 5 bases and J by 1 base. The V gene's germline CDR1 is MNHEY and CDR2 SVGAGI. CDR3 length equals 15 residues. CDR3 in amino acids: CASSNIDRGQETQYF. CDR3 nucleotides: TGTGCCAGCAGTAATATCGACAGGGGCCAAGAGACCCAGTACTTC.

This clonotype was found a few times. V is TRBV5-1 and J is TRBJ2-1, with a possible D match to TRBD2 (6 bases). In germline, CDR1 is SGHRS, CDR2 YFSETQ. CDR3 length: 15 residues. V was cut by 7 bases and J by 0 bases, with 14 bases left in between. Here the CDR3 reads CASRIAASSYNEQFF. The CDR3 nucleotides read TGCGCCAGCCGGATAGCGGCGAGCTCCTACAATGAGCAGTTCTTC.

V gene TRBV4-1 combines with J gene TRBJ1-2; 7 bases line up with TRBD1. The CDR3 spans 16 residues. With 0 bases clipped from V and 4 bases from J, the junction kept 8 bases outside the gene matches. The germline gives CDR1 MGHRA, CDR2 YSYEKL. In nucleotides, the CDR3 is TGCGCCAGCAGCCAAGAAGGTGGACAGGTTTCCTATGGCTACACCTTC. Translating gives CASSQEGGQVSYGYTF.

This clonotype was found a few times. This chain uses TRBV28 with TRBJ1-4; D remains ambiguous. Trimming shortened V by 3 bases and J by 8 bases, and 13 bases separated the two germline ends. The V gene's germline CDR1 is MDHEN and CDR2 SYDVKM. The length of the CDR3 is 14 residues. The DNA of the CDR3 is TGTGCCAGCAGTTTGAGGCGGCGGTCGGAAAAACTGTTTTTT. This gives the protein CASSLRRRSEKLFF.

This clonotype came up a few times. This chain uses TRBV21-1 with TRBJ1-5; the table's D call, TRBD1, has no DNA check behind it. TRBV21-1 is deemed a pseudogene. The CDR3 is 15 residues long. In nucleotides, the CDR3 is TGTGCCAGCAGCAAAGGGGGCACGGGCAATCAGCCCCAGCATTTT. As protein: CASSKGGTGNQPQHF.

This clonotype was seen a few times. The rearrangement uses TRBV9 and TRBJ1-2; D is unclear. Trimming cost V 5 bases and J 7 bases, with 18 bases left between them. CDR3 length: 14 residues. Germline V gene sequence: CDR1 SGDLS, CDR2 YYNGEE. The DNA of the CDR3 is TGTGCCAGCAGACGGCCGGGCGACCCATCTGGCTACACCTTC. This sequence encodes CASRRPGDPSGYTF. The whole variable domain, remainder taken from reference TRBV9 and TRBJ1-2, is DSGVTQTPKHLITATGQRVTLRCSPRSGDLSVYWYQQSLDQGLQFLIQYYNGEERAKGNILERFSAQQFPDLHSELNLSSLELGDSALYFCASRRPGDPSGYTFGSGTRLTVV.

This clonotype was seen a few times. V is TRBV21-1 and J is TRBJ2-3; the tabulated D call, TRBD1, remains unverified against the DNA. TRBV21-1 is assigned pseudogene status. This CDR3 is built from 15 residues. For the CDR3, the DNA is TGTGCCAGCAGCAGCACCGGGACACACACAGATACGCAGTATTTT. Protein product: CASSSTGTHTDTQYF.

Regarding this clonotype: Possible read error: a much larger clone is one base away. The chain uses TRBV19 and TRBJ2-2, with 15 bases aligning to TRBD2. CDR3 length: 16 amino acids. V lost 7 bases to trimming and J lost 4 bases; unmatched junction nucleotides: 4. Germline loops: CDR1 LNHDA, CDR2 SQIVND (reference sequence). The CDR3 DNA reads TGTGCCAGTAAGGGACTAGCGGGAGGCCCCACCGGGGAGCTGTTTTTT. This sequence encodes CASKGLAGGPTGELFF.

In the case of this clonotype: An end of the junction does not agree with germline; a read error may underlie this. The genes are TRBV28 and TRBJ2-1; possible D gene TRBD2, 5 bases. The CDR3 is made up of 10 amino acids. Germline V gene sequence: CDR1 MDHEN, CDR2 SYDVKM. The CDR3 DNA sequence: TGTGTCAGCGGTAGGCCGGGTTTTTTCTTC. Its translation is CVSGRPGFFF.

The rearrangement joins TRBV20-1 to TRBJ1-2, with D uncertain. The CDR3 has 12 residues. Germline V CDR1 and CDR2: DFQATT, SNEGSKA (reference sequence). The V gene lost 0 bases and the J gene lost 8 bases, with 10 bases spanning the gap. CDR3 DNA: TGCAGTGCTAGAGATAGGTCCAACGGCTACACCTTC. Protein product: CSARDRSNGYTF.

This clonotype appeared a few times. The chain combines TRBV15 with TRBJ1-5, with 7 bases identical to TRBD1. V dropped 3 bases and J dropped 6; count of bases not matched to a gene: 5. Germline CDR1 LNHNV, CDR2 YYDKDF (reference sequence). This CDR3 has 14 residues. CDR3 sequence: CATSRTRGGQPQHF. The CDR3 DNA reads TGTGCCACCAGCAGGACCAGGGGGGGTCAGCCCCAGCATTTT. Looking up the rest from reference TRBV15 and TRBJ1-5 gives the full variable domain: DAMVIQNPRYQVTQFGKPVTLSCSQTLNHNVMYWYQQKSSQAPKLLFHYYDKDFNNEADTPDNFQSRRPNTSFCFLDIRSPGLGDTAMYLCATSRTRGGQPQHFGDGTRLSIL.

This clonotype came up many times. The rearrangement uses TRBV6-5 and TRBJ2-4, with D maybe TRBD2 (6 bases). Germline CDR1 and CDR2: MNHEY and SVGAGI. V was shortened by 8 bases and J by 0 bases, with 11 bases between the two germline ends. The CDR3 covers 14 residues. The CDR3 bases are TGTGCCAGCCGGGGGTTTGGAGCCAAAAACATTCAGTACTTC. It specifies CASRGFGAKNIQYF.

V gene TRBV28 combines with J gene TRBJ2-2, with D perhaps TRBD1 or TRBD2 (6 bases each). This CDR3 has 13 amino acids. Germline loops: CDR1 MDHEN, CDR2 SYDVKM. V lost 4 bases and J lost 6, with 9 bases in between. The CDR3 bases are TGTGCCAGCAGTTGGGGGGCCTCCGGGGAGCTGTTTTTT. Amino acids: CASSWGASGELFF.

This chain connects TRBV28 to TRBJ1-6; TRBD1 matches at 7 bases. Germline-derived CDR1 and CDR2 are MDHEN and SYDVKM. V was clipped by 11 bases and J by 9 bases; unmatched bases: 13. CDR3 length equals 14 residues. CDR3 bases: TGTGCCGGGGGGCTCGGGACAGCCGCTTCACCCCTCCACTTT. Its protein product is CAGGLGTAASPLHF.

J is TRBJ2-7 and V is TRBV12-3 or TRBV12-4, with 9 bases that match TRBD2. V trimming: 4 bases; J trimming: 3 bases; junction bases outside the gene matches: 10. This CDR3 comprises 16 residues. The CDR3 DNA reads TGTGCCAGCAGTTCCCCTCCCGGGACTAGCATCTACGAGCAGTACTTC. It is translated as CASSSPPGTSIYEQYF.

This clonotype was counted a few times. V usage is TRBV29-1 and J usage is TRBJ2-7, with D uncertain. The V gene lost 0 bases and the J gene lost 3 bases, with 9 bases spanning the gap. Per germline, CDR1 SQVTM and CDR2 ANQGSEA. The CDR3 is made up of 13 amino acids. In nucleotides, the CDR3 is TGCAGCGTTGAAGAGAACCACAGCTACGAGCAGTACTTC. Translation: CSVEENHSYEQYF.

Turning to this clonotype: Since a much larger clone is just one base distant, this may be a read error. V is TRBV7-9 and J is TRBJ2-7, with a tentative D call TRBD2 (6 bases). There are 15 residues in the CDR3. Germline V gene data show CDR1 as SEHNR and CDR2 as FQNEAQ (reference sequence). The CDR3 region is CTSSSRDSPTYEQYF. As DNA, the CDR3 is TGTACCAGCAGCTCGAGGGACTCACCAACCTACGAGCAGTACTTC.

The chain has TRBV12-3 or TRBV12-4 and TRBJ1-2; D gene ambiguous. Trimming shortened V by 6 bases and J by 4 bases, and 18 bases separated the two germline ends. The CDR3 sequence is 15 residues long. CDR3 loop: CASRGSATTVYGYTF. CDR3 in DNA: TGTGCCAGCAGAGGCTCCGCAACAACCGTCTATGGCTACACCTTC.